These 2 T cell receptor beta chains were all obtained from the same sample, sequenced in a study of cytomegalovirus exposure and HLA in healthy donors. Amplification used 60 Vbeta primers and 13 Jbeta primers. Profiling relied on immunoSEQ multiplex PCR, and the TCRdb table lists in-frame clones only, not all of them. The data hold under 150,000 clones, with about 80% observed a single time. The sample comprised PBMCs. These receptors all come from a male donor in good health and CMV-seronegative.

This clone appeared once. V usage is TRBV5-1 and J usage is TRBJ2-6; the D is unclear. Germline CDR1 reads SGHRS; CDR2 reads YFSETQ. Between the trimmed V and J ends, which lost 7 bases and 4 bases, there was a span of 12 bases. This CDR3 is 14 amino acids long. CDR3 sequence: CASLDLTGANVLTF. The CDR3 DNA is TGCGCCAGCCTAGATCTAACCGGGGCCAACGTCCTGACTTTC.

This chain joins TRBV6-1 and TRBJ1-2; D gene ambiguous. V was clipped by 1 base and J by 6 bases, with 9 bases between them. This CDR3 is 13 amino acids long. The germline V gene has CDR1 MNHNS and CDR2 SASEGT. The CDR3 loop reads CASSEGQENGYTF. The CDR3 DNA reads as TGTGCCAGCAGTGAAGGACAAGAAAATGGCTACACCTTC.